Listed below are T cell receptor beta chains from one sample, sequenced in a study of blood T cell repertoires in COVID-19. Measured with immunoSEQ multiplex PCR; TCRdb has only the in-frame clones, and not every one. The sample includes 130,000 to 150,000 clones, more than 75% seen only once; the top ten take roughly 15%. The sequenced sample was peripheral blood. The receptors shown here come from a human donor with acute or convalescent COVID-19. The donor label of this sample is uncertain. The conserved cysteine and the conserved F or W are not part of the CDR3 here. Each record gives: D gene, J gene, V gene, CDR3 protein. A D gene is named only where the DNA matches it firmly.

D gene: .
J gene: TRBJ1-5
V gene: TRBV18
CDR3 protein: ASSFGPAGQPQH

D gene: .
J gene: TRBJ1-6
V gene: TRBV29-1
CDR3 protein: SVREGGNSPLH

D gene: .
J gene: TRBJ1-1
V gene: TRBV19
CDR3 protein: ASADRPNTEAF

D gene: TRBD1
J gene: TRBJ1-2
V gene: TRBV5-4
CDR3 protein: ASTRQGQSYGYT

D gene: TRBD1
J gene: TRBJ1-1
V gene: TRBV3-1/TRBV3-2
CDR3 protein: ASSQDITGALNTEAF

D gene: .
J gene: TRBJ1-1
V gene: TRBV29-1
CDR3 protein: SVAPRENTEAF

D gene: TRBD2
J gene: TRBJ2-5
V gene: TRBV6-5
CDR3 protein: ASRPGLVETQY

D gene: TRBD1
J gene: TRBJ1-2
V gene: TRBV7-9
CDR3 protein: ASSPRDRLGYT

D gene: .
J gene: TRBJ1-2
V gene: TRBV21-1
CDR3 protein: ASPAGGNYGYT

D gene: TRBD1
J gene: TRBJ1-1
V gene: TRBV7-9
CDR3 protein: ASSIRQGASTEAF

D gene: TRBD1
J gene: TRBJ2-7
V gene: TRBV6-4
CDR3 protein: ASSPGQGSYEQY

D gene: .
J gene: TRBJ2-2
V gene: TRBV5-8
CDR3 protein: ASSFGSPRTGELF

D gene: TRBD1
J gene: TRBJ1-4
V gene: TRBV10-2
CDR3 protein: ATRTGLLSNEKLF

D gene: .
J gene: TRBJ1-3
V gene: TRBV5-1
CDR3 protein: ASSAGGAQGLSGNTIY

D gene: TRBD2
J gene: TRBJ2-1
V gene: TRBV7-6
CDR3 protein: ASSSIIEAGGEQF

D gene: .
J gene: TRBJ2-1
V gene: TRBV23-1
CDR3 protein: ASIQGKKTDEQF

D gene: .
J gene: TRBJ1-4
V gene: TRBV3-1/TRBV3-2
CDR3 protein: ASSQVEEPQRATNEKLF

D gene: .
J gene: TRBJ2-7
V gene: TRBV4-2
CDR3 protein: ASSQEYSRGTYEQY

D gene: .
J gene: TRBJ2-3
V gene: TRBV5-1
CDR3 protein: ASSLDVYTQY

D gene: TRBD1
J gene: TRBJ1-2
V gene: TRBV4-1
CDR3 protein: ASSRMTGGKDYGYT

D gene: TRBD1
J gene: TRBJ1-5
V gene: TRBV7-9
CDR3 protein: ASSRGQGSQPQH

D gene: .
J gene: TRBJ2-5
V gene: TRBV7-8
CDR3 protein: ASSLNHGGTQY

D gene: .
J gene: TRBJ2-3
V gene: TRBV7-3
CDR3 protein: ASSLTADTQY

D gene: .
J gene: TRBJ2-3
V gene: TRBV6-5
CDR3 protein: ASSSFQGVRTDTQY

D gene: .
J gene: TRBJ1-2
V gene: TRBV7-5
CDR3 protein: VRSLDGTGAPLSYGYT

D gene: TRBD1
J gene: TRBJ1-1
V gene: TRBV5-1
CDR3 protein: ASSPGWGQGSFLGTEAF

D gene: .
J gene: TRBJ2-2
V gene: TRBV3-1/TRBV3-2
CDR3 protein: ASSPLQVGNTGELF

D gene: TRBD1
J gene: TRBJ1-3
V gene: TRBV11-1
CDR3 protein: ASGQAGNTIY

D gene: TRBD2
J gene: TRBJ2-1
V gene: TRBV30
CDR3 protein: AWSVRTSGVSYNEQF

D gene: .
J gene: TRBJ2-2
V gene: TRBV5-1
CDR3 protein: ASSLVAGANTGELF

D gene: TRBD1
J gene: TRBJ2-2
V gene: TRBV7-3
CDR3 protein: ASSLTGQGVTGELF

D gene: .
J gene: TRBJ2-2
V gene: TRBV2
CDR3 protein: ASSDNPAGELF

D gene: .
J gene: TRBJ1-5
V gene: TRBV6-5
CDR3 protein: ASSLTFNQPQH